The 27 T cell receptor beta chains reported below all come from one sample, sequenced in a study of vaccination and CD4 T cells after COVID-19. For these TCRs, the target antigens are not known. The treatment: roughly 11-day PBMC culture with coronavirus spike peptide pools or control peptides (ViraFEST assay). Cultured CD4+ T cell DNA was sequenced using the Oncomine TCR Beta short-read assay. TCRdb called the PCR reads again in MiXCR, with one record for every CDR3 protein. Among around 26,000 distinct CDR3 sequences, 50% to 75% were seen once, and the ten largest hold approximately 5%. The sequenced material came from CD4+ T cells from blood, cultured in vitro. The receptors come from a human donor who had recovered from COVID-19.

The chain has TRBV12-3 or TRBV12-4 and TRBJ1-5; D gene unclear. This CDR3 is built from 12 residues. Trimming removed 6 bases from V and 5 bases from J, with 8 bases in between. This CDR3 is CASRYRDQPQHF. Written as DNA, the CDR3 is TGTGCCAGCAGATACAGAGATCAGCCCCAGCATTTT.

The V gene is TRBV6-1, the J gene TRBJ2-1, with D possibly TRBD2 on 6 matching bases. CDR1 and CDR2 from the germline V gene are MNHNS and SASEGT. The CDR3 consists of 12 residues. V lost 10 bases and J 6 bases, leaving 13 bases between the germline ends. Here the CDR3 reads CAIGGVSNEQFF. CDR3 DNA sequence: TGTGCCATCGGGGGAGTGAGCAATGAGCAGTTCTTC.

This rearrangement joins TRBV28 to TRBJ2-7; the D gene is possibly TRBD2 (6 bases). Germline V lookup: CDR1 MDHEN, CDR2 SYDVKM. V lost 6 bases and J lost 3, with 15 bases in between. There are 14 residues in the CDR3. CDR3 sequence: CASRLGGQLYEQYF. The CDR3 DNA is TGTGCCAGCAGGCTAGGAGGGCAACTCTACGAGCAGTACTTC.

The V gene is TRBV4-1, the J gene TRBJ1-2; 9 bases map to TRBD1. Germline V lookup: CDR1 MGHRA, CDR2 YSYEKL. The length of the CDR3 is 16 residues. The ends lost 3 bases at V and 5 bases at J; junction bases unmatched: 10. CDR3 loop: CASSHSGQGEGYGYTF. The CDR3 DNA is TGCGCCAGCAGCCACTCGGGACAGGGAGAGGGGTATGGCTACACCTTC.

The chain combines TRBV6-1 with TRBJ2-7; 8 positions agree with TRBD1. There are 12 residues in the CDR3. With 8 bases clipped from V and 7 bases from J, the junction kept 7 bases outside the gene matches. Looked up from germline, CDR1 is MNHNS and CDR2 is SASEGT. Written as DNA, the CDR3 is TGTGCCAGCCGGACAGGGTCGAGGGAGCAGTACTTC. Translated, it gives CASRTGSREQYF.

This sequence joins TRBV27 and TRBJ2-3; D possibly corresponds to TRBD2 (5 bases). Trimming removed 6 bases from V and 3 bases from J, with 19 bases in between. This CDR3 comprises 16 residues. Germline loops: CDR1 MNHEY, CDR2 SMNVEV (reference sequence). CDR3 sequence reads: CASSHYGLEITDTQYF. In DNA form, the CDR3 reads TGTGCCAGCAGCCATTATGGACTTGAAATTACAGATACGCAGTATTTT.

CDR3 region: CASSQGAIGEKLFF. The CDR3 DNA follows: TGCGCCAGCAGCCAGGGGGCGATAGGTGAAAAACTGTTTTTT. The chain employs TRBV5-1 and TRBJ1-4, with 8 bases identical to TRBD1. The CDR3 contains 14 residues. The V gene end was trimmed by 4 bases and the J gene end by 7 bases; junction bases not matched to a gene: 6. CDR1 and CDR2 from the germline V gene are SGHRS and YFSETQ.

The chain carries TRBV28 and TRBJ1-1, with a tentative D call TRBD1 (6 bases). Germline V CDR1 and CDR2: MDHEN, SYDVKM. CDR3 length: 15 amino acids. The germline V and J ends were trimmed by 8 bases and 1 base, with 17 bases remaining between them. In nucleotides, the CDR3 is TGTGCCAGCGTTCCCAATGGGGGGCCGAACACTGAAGCTTTCTTT. This codes for CASVPNGGPNTEAFF. Combining the CDR3 with reference TRBV28 and TRBJ1-1 gives the whole variable domain DVKVTQSSRYLVKRTGEKVFLECVQDMDHENMFWYRQDPGLGLRLIYFSYDVKMKEKGDIPEGYSVSREKKERFSLILESASTNQTSMYLCASVPNGGPNTEAFFGQGTRLTVV.

This chain connects TRBV7-2 to TRBJ1-2, with 8 bases lining up with TRBD1. The CDR3 length is 16 residues. V was clipped by 1 base and J by 4 bases; unmatched bases: 8. CDR1 is SGHTA and CDR2 is FQGNSA in the germline V gene. In nucleotides, the CDR3 is TGTGCCAGCAGCTTAGTGGTTCCGGGACAGGCCTATGGCTACACCTTC. It translates to CASSLVVPGQAYGYTF.

The CDR3 region is CASSYQRAYNEQFF. The CDR3 nucleotides read TGTGCCAGCAGTTACCAGCGGGCCTACAATGAGCAGTTCTTC. The chain recombines TRBV6-2 or TRBV6-3 with TRBJ2-1; perhaps TRBD2 as D (6 bases). Germline V gene data show CDR1 as MNHEY and CDR2 as SVGEGT. The length of the CDR3 is 14 residues. V was clipped by 2 bases and J by 2 bases, with 7 bases between them.

This sequence joins TRBV12-3 or TRBV12-4 and TRBJ2-5; TRBD2 aligns across 11 bases. CDR3 length equals 16 residues. V dropped 10 bases and J dropped 4; count of bases not matched to a gene: 14. The CDR3 reads CATSRRGLAGGETQYF. The CDR3 coding sequence is TGTGCCACCTCGCGCAGGGGGCTAGCGGGAGGAGAGACCCAGTACTTC.

The chain combines TRBV11-2 with TRBJ2-5; TRBD2 agrees at 8 bases. The CDR3 length is 18 residues. The V segment lost 4 bases and the J segment 1 base; nucleotides outside the gene matches: 14. Per germline, CDR1 SGHAT and CDR2 FQNNGV. Here the CDR3 reads CASSSEGWSGGPQETQYF. In DNA form, the CDR3 reads TGTGCCAGCAGCTCGGAGGGGTGGAGCGGGGGCCCCCAAGAGACCCAGTACTTC.

CDR3: CASSLSGVGTDTQYF. DNA of the CDR3: TGTGCCAGCAGTTTATCGGGAGTAGGCACAGATACGCAGTATTTT. This rearrangement joins TRBV27 to TRBJ2-3; maybe TRBD2 (5 bases). V was shortened by 0 bases and J by 1 base, with 8 bases between the two germline ends. The CDR3 runs to 15 residues. The germline V gene encodes CDR1 MNHEY and CDR2 SMNVEV (reference sequence).

V gene TRBV7-6 combines with J gene TRBJ2-7, with 10 nucleotides matching TRBD2. The J segment lost 4 bases and the V segment lost 5 bases, leaving 5 bases of the junction unmatched. This CDR3 region has 14 residues. Germline V gene data show CDR1 as SGHVS and CDR2 as FNYEAQ. Here the CDR3 reads CASSPRTSGYEQYF. The DNA of the CDR3 is TGTGCCAGCAGCCCACGGACTAGCGGATACGAGCAGTACTTC.

J is TRBJ1-5 and V is TRBV6-1; D gene ambiguous. V was clipped by 4 bases and J by 2 bases, with 24 bases between them. The CDR3 contains 19 residues. The germline V gene encodes CDR1 MNHNS and CDR2 SASEGT. CDR3 in amino acids: CASSVTLSRAVGGNQPQHF. CDR3 DNA sequence: TGTGCCAGCAGTGTAACCCTATCCCGAGCAGTCGGGGGCAATCAGCCCCAGCATTTT.

The gene calls are TRBV27 and TRBJ2-5; tentative D call: TRBD2 (5 bases). Germline V lookup: CDR1 MNHEY, CDR2 SMNVEV (reference sequence). CDR3 length equals 18 residues. V lost 0 bases and J lost 2, with 19 bases in between. CDR3 bases: TGTGCCAGCAGTTTATCGCCCCTGTCCGGGCGGACTCAAGAGACCCAGTACTTC. This codes for CASSLSPLSGRTQETQYF.

This rearrangement joins TRBV10-1 to TRBJ1-6; 7 nucleotides align to TRBD1. With V trimmed by 6 bases and J by 8 bases, 7 bases remained unmatched. The CDR3 sequence is 14 residues long. Germline V lookup: CDR1 WNHNN, CDR2 SYGVQD (reference sequence). In nucleotides, the CDR3 is TGCGCCAGCAGCCGGACAGGCCGCCATTCACCCCTCCACTTT. Encoded protein: CASSRTGRHSPLHF.

CDR3 in amino acids: CASIGGATGELFF. DNA of the CDR3: TGTGCCAGTATCGGGGGCGCGACCGGGGAGCTGTTTTTT. The chain combines TRBV19 with TRBJ2-2; D could derive from TRBD1 or TRBD2 (6 bases each). V was pared by 7 bases and J by 5 bases, with 11 bases between. The CDR3 has 13 residues. Germline V lookup: CDR1 LNHDA, CDR2 SQIVND (reference sequence).

This clonotype was counted once. The chain employs TRBV20-1 and TRBJ1-6; TRBD1 agrees at 9 bases. J lost 5 bases, V lost 2 bases, and 7 bases had no gene match. The germline CDR1 and CDR2 sequences are DFQATT and SNEGSKA (reference sequence). This CDR3 comprises 16 residues. CDR3 protein: CSARTMGDRDNSPLHF. The CDR3 DNA reads TGCAGTGCTAGAACCATGGGGGACAGGGATAATTCACCCCTCCACTTT.

This clonotype was observed a single time. The rearrangement links TRBV6-1 to TRBJ2-7, with 7 positions matching TRBD1. Germline V gives CDR1 MNHNS, CDR2 SASEGT. V dropped 8 bases and J dropped 3; count of bases not matched to a gene: 7. The CDR3 runs to 13 residues. The CDR3 nucleotides read TGTGCCAGCCAGGACAGGCAGAACTACGAGCAGTACTTC. It translates to CASQDRQNYEQYF.

This clonotype is deemed medium-sized. V gene TRBV15 combines with J gene TRBJ1-1, with TRBD1 as a possible D gene (6 bases). This CDR3 has 12 residues. Per the germline V gene, CDR1 is LNHNV and CDR2 is YYDKDF (reference sequence). V lost 4 bases to trimming and J lost 10 bases, with 13 bases between them. CDR3 amino acids: CATSTRQAPAFF. In DNA form, the CDR3 reads TGTGCCACCAGCACCCGACAGGCCCCAGCTTTCTTT.

This clonotype was counted between two and nine times. V gene TRBV20-1 combines with J gene TRBJ1-5; D is perhaps TRBD1 (5 bases). Germline V lookup: CDR1 DFQATT, CDR2 SNEGSKA (reference sequence). There are 13 residues in the CDR3. V gave up 6 bases and J gave up 4 bases, with 13 bases separating them. CDR3 sequence (DNA): TGCAGTGCCCCCAGAGGGGCAAATCAGCCCCAGCATTTT. Residues: CSAPRGANQPQHF.

J is TRBJ2-7 and V is TRBV6-2 or TRBV6-3, with 11 positions matching TRBD2. The germline V gene encodes CDR1 MNHEY and CDR2 SVGEGT. V dropped 7 bases and J dropped 3; count of bases not matched to a gene: 11. This CDR3 region has 16 residues. The CDR3 region is CASNQRAGTSGYEQYF. CDR3 DNA sequence: TGTGCCAGCAACCAACGCGCAGGGACTAGCGGCTACGAGCAGTACTTC.

The chain links TRBV15 to TRBJ2-7; D is perhaps TRBD2 (5 bases). V lost 4 bases to trimming and J lost 2 bases, with 15 bases between them. Germline V gene sequence: CDR1 LNHNV, CDR2 YYDKDF (reference sequence). CDR3 length: 15 amino acids. CDR3: CATSIQASGTYEQYF. The CDR3 DNA is TGTGCCACCAGCATACAAGCATCGGGGACCTACGAGCAGTACTTC.

The rearrangement joins TRBV24-1 to TRBJ2-5, with D uncertain. The length of the CDR3 is 15 residues. Germline V CDR1 and CDR2: KGHDR, SFDVKD. V was shortened by 1 base and J by 0 bases, with 8 bases between the two germline ends. The CDR3 loop is CATSDLDVDQETQYF. Written as DNA, the CDR3 is TGTGCCACCAGTGATTTAGACGTGGACCAAGAGACCCAGTACTTC.

The gene calls are TRBV7-2 and TRBJ2-3; 7 nucleotides line up with TRBD2. The CDR3 has 17 amino acids. Germline-derived CDR1 and CDR2 are SGHTA and FQGNSA. V shed 1 base, J shed 5 bases, and the junction held 12 bases outside the gene matches. Here the CDR3 DNA reads TGTGCCAGCAGCTTAGGAGTGGGAGGGCCGGATGGAGATACGCAGTATTTT. The encoded protein is CASSLGVGGPDGDTQYF.

This chain uses TRBV19 with TRBJ2-1; no reliable D call. This CDR3 has 12 amino acids. CDR1 and CDR2 (germline): LNHDA, SQIVND (reference sequence). V dropped 5 bases and J dropped 8 bases, with 10 bases sitting between them. The CDR3 DNA reads TGTGCCAGTAGTCCATCCGACTATGAGCAGTTCTTC. Protein: CASSPSDYEQFF.